Listed below are T cell receptor beta chains from one sample, sequenced in a study of T cell responses to AZD1222 COVID-19 vaccine. Repertoires were generated with immunoSEQ multiplex PCR, while TCRdb's copy carries only in-frame clones and drops some. The repertoire has more than 150,000 clones, around 92% of them found once; the top ten carry 10%. The sample in question was peripheral blood, obtained on day 0 of AZD1222 vaccination. These receptors came from an adult in good health. CDR3s include the opening cysteine and the closing phenylalanine or tryptophan. A D gene is named only where the DNA matches it firmly. Clone size is shown for a subset of rows, as once, few, many or a class of expanded clone.

v_gene: TRBV6-5; d_gene: NA; len: 16; j_gene: TRBJ1-3; abundance: NA; CDR3nt: TGTGCCAGCAGTTACGTATCAGGGACTTCTGGAAACACCATATATTTT; CDR3aa: CASSYVSGTSGNTIYF
v_gene: TRBV9; d_gene: NA; len: 16; j_gene: TRBJ2-3; abundance: NA; CDR3nt: TGTGCCAGCAGCGTAGACGGTAGCGGAAGCACAGATACGCAGTATTTT; CDR3aa: CASSVDGSGSTDTQYF
v_gene: TRBV5-8; d_gene: NA; len: 13; j_gene: TRBJ2-7; abundance: NA; CDR3nt: TGTGCCAGCAGCCCCAGGGGTGTGTACGAGCAGTACTTC; CDR3aa: CASSPRGVYEQYF
v_gene: TRBV2; d_gene: NA; len: 16; j_gene: TRBJ1-4; abundance: NA; CDR3nt: TGTGCCAGCAGTGATCGACCGGGCCGCCTAAATGAAAAACTGTTTTTT; CDR3aa: CASSDRPGRLNEKLFF
v_gene: TRBV11-2; d_gene: NA; len: 13; j_gene: TRBJ2-1; abundance: NA; CDR3nt: TGTGCCAGCAGCCGTCAGCCGGCGGAGGAGCAGTTCTTC; CDR3aa: CASSRQPAEEQFF
v_gene: TRBV18; d_gene: NA; len: 16; j_gene: TRBJ2-1; abundance: NA; CDR3nt: TGTGCCAGCTCACCCTCACGGAGGACCTCCTACAATGAGCAGTTCTTC; CDR3aa: CASSPSRRTSYNEQFF
v_gene: TRBV5-4; d_gene: NA; len: 17; j_gene: TRBJ2-3; abundance: NA; CDR3nt: TGTGCCAGCAGCTTGGCGGGGGTACCGTATAGCACAGATACGCAGTATTTT; CDR3aa: CASSLAGVPYSTDTQYF
v_gene: TRBV28; d_gene: NA; len: 16; j_gene: TRBJ1-5; abundance: NA; CDR3nt: TGTGCCAGCAGCCCCCGAGGGGGGCTGGGGAATCAGCCCCAGCATTTT; CDR3aa: CASSPRGGLGNQPQHF
v_gene: TRBV27; d_gene: NA; len: 17; j_gene: TRBJ2-5; abundance: NA; CDR3nt: TGTGCCAGCAGTTTATTCTCTTTGGGGACGACCCAAGAGACCCAGTACTTC; CDR3aa: CASSLFSLGTTQETQYF
v_gene: TRBV20-1; d_gene: NA; len: 8; j_gene: TRBJ2-7; abundance: NA; CDR3nt: TGCAGTGCAGGGGAGCAGTACTTC; CDR3aa: CSAGEQYF
v_gene: TRBV3-1/TRBV3-2; d_gene: NA; len: 15; j_gene: TRBJ2-2; abundance: NA; CDR3nt: TGTGCCAGCAGCACCCGGGAAGCTAACACCGGGGAGCTGTTTTTT; CDR3aa: CASSTREANTGELFF
v_gene: TRBV12-3/TRBV12-4; d_gene: TRBD2; len: 13; j_gene: TRBJ2-7; abundance: NA; CDR3nt: TGTGCCAGCAGCCTAGCGGGAGCTAACGAGCAGTACTTC; CDR3aa: CASSLAGANEQYF
v_gene: TRBV5-6; d_gene: NA; len: 14; j_gene: TRBJ1-2; abundance: NA; CDR3nt: TGTGCCAGCACCACTGCGGGGAGAAGCTATGGCTACACCTTC; CDR3aa: CASTTAGRSYGYTF
v_gene: TRBV7-2; d_gene: NA; len: 14; j_gene: TRBJ1-1; abundance: NA; CDR3nt: TGTGCCAGCAGCCTCGACGTGATTGGCACTGAAGCTTTCTTT; CDR3aa: CASSLDVIGTEAFF
v_gene: TRBV30; d_gene: NA; len: 12; j_gene: TRBJ1-1; abundance: NA; CDR3nt: TGTGCCTGGAGTGAGGGGCGGACTGAAGCTTTCTTT; CDR3aa: CAWSEGRTEAFF
v_gene: TRBV19; d_gene: TRBD1; len: 14; j_gene: TRBJ1-6; abundance: NA; CDR3nt: TGTGCCAGTAGTTCGGGACAGTTTTCTTCACCCCTCCACTTT; CDR3aa: CASSSGQFSSPLHF
v_gene: TRBV7-2; d_gene: TRBD1; len: 15; j_gene: TRBJ1-2; abundance: NA; CDR3nt: TGTGCCAGCAGCTCTTTTCGACAGGGTCGGTTTGGCTACACCTTC; CDR3aa: CASSSFRQGRFGYTF
v_gene: TRBV28; d_gene: NA; len: 12; j_gene: TRBJ1-2; abundance: once; CDR3nt: TGTGCCAGCCGTGTTGAAGCCGCTGGCTACACCTTC; CDR3aa: CASRVEAAGYTF
v_gene: TRBV19; d_gene: TRBD1; len: 15; j_gene: TRBJ1-1; abundance: NA; CDR3nt: TGTGCCAGTAGTATCACCGGGACAGGGTCCACCGAAGCTTTCTTT; CDR3aa: CASSITGTGSTEAFF
v_gene: TRBV13; d_gene: NA; len: 14; j_gene: TRBJ1-1; abundance: NA; CDR3nt: TGTGCCAGCAGCAATGGATATGGGAACACTGAAGCTTTCTTT; CDR3aa: CASSNGYGNTEAFF
v_gene: TRBV30; d_gene: TRBD1; len: 14; j_gene: TRBJ2-7; abundance: NA; CDR3nt: TGTGCCTGGAGATTAAGGACAGGGCGCTACGAGCAGTACTTC; CDR3aa: CAWRLRTGRYEQYF
v_gene: TRBV7-8; d_gene: NA; len: 14; j_gene: TRBJ1-2; abundance: NA; CDR3nt: TGTGCCAGCAGCTTAGCGAGGGGCTCTAATGGCTACACCTTC; CDR3aa: CASSLARGSNGYTF
v_gene: TRBV7-2; d_gene: TRBD2; len: 18; j_gene: TRBJ2-3; abundance: once; CDR3nt: TGTGCCAGCAGCTTAAGGTTGAGTCTAGCGGGGGTGACAGATACGCAGTATTTT; CDR3aa: CASSLRLSLAGVTDTQYF
v_gene: TRBV14; d_gene: NA; len: 17; j_gene: TRBJ2-3; abundance: NA; CDR3nt: TGTGCCAGCAGCCAAGATAACCCCGGATTTAGCACAGATACGCAGTATTTT; CDR3aa: CASSQDNPGFSTDTQYF
v_gene: TRBV2; d_gene: TRBD1; len: 13; j_gene: TRBJ1-1; abundance: NA; CDR3nt: TGTGCCAGCAGCCCAGGGGGTAACACTGAAGCTTTCTTT; CDR3aa: CASSPGGNTEAFF
v_gene: TRBV9; d_gene: TRBD1; len: 14; j_gene: TRBJ2-1; abundance: NA; CDR3nt: TGTGCCAGCAGCCCCCGGGACAGCTACAATGAGCAGTTCTTC; CDR3aa: CASSPRDSYNEQFF
v_gene: TRBV7-2; d_gene: NA; len: 13; j_gene: TRBJ1-1; abundance: once; CDR3nt: TGTGCCAGCAGCTTTCAGGCGGGTGCCGGAGCTTTCTTT; CDR3aa: CASSFQAGAGAFF
v_gene: TRBV4-2; d_gene: TRBD1; len: 19; j_gene: TRBJ1-4; abundance: NA; CDR3nt: TGTGCCAGCAGCCAAGCTTCCGCCGCGGGCAGGGGGAGGAGTGAAAAACTGTTTTTT; CDR3aa: CASSQASAAGRGRSEKLFF
v_gene: TRBV4-3; d_gene: NA; len: 15; j_gene: TRBJ1-3; abundance: NA; CDR3nt: TGCGCCAGCAGCCCGGGACATACCTCTGGAAACACCATATATTTT; CDR3aa: CASSPGHTSGNTIYF
v_gene: TRBV6-5; d_gene: NA; len: 14; j_gene: TRBJ1-2; abundance: NA; CDR3nt: TGTGCCAGCAGCTTCAGGCGGGCCTCAGGTGGCTACACCTTC; CDR3aa: CASSFRRASGGYTF
v_gene: TRBV6-1; d_gene: NA; len: 16; j_gene: TRBJ1-4; abundance: NA; CDR3nt: TGTGCCAGCAGTGAAGCGCTGGTGGTTAATAATGAAAAACTGTTTTTT; CDR3aa: CASSEALVVNNEKLFF
v_gene: TRBV27; d_gene: NA; len: 16; j_gene: TRBJ1-4; abundance: NA; CDR3nt: TGTGCCAGCAGTTTGAAGGGGCCTCTAAGGTTTGAAAAACTGTTTTTT; CDR3aa: CASSLKGPLRFEKLFF
v_gene: TRBV4-1; d_gene: NA; len: 15; j_gene: TRBJ1-2; abundance: NA; CDR3nt: TGCGCCAGCAGCCAAGATAATGGACAGTACTATGGCTACACCTTC; CDR3aa: CASSQDNGQYYGYTF
v_gene: TRBV5-4; d_gene: NA; len: 13; j_gene: TRBJ1-6; abundance: NA; CDR3nt: TGTGCCAGCAGCCGCTACGGTGATTCACCCCTCCACTTT; CDR3aa: CASSRYGDSPLHF
v_gene: TRBV6-5; d_gene: NA; len: 14; j_gene: TRBJ2-2; abundance: NA; CDR3nt: TGTGCCAGCAATAGCGGCTCCGACACCGGGGAGCTGTTTTTT; CDR3aa: CASNSGSDTGELFF
v_gene: TRBV24-1; d_gene: NA; len: 14; j_gene: TRBJ2-2; abundance: once; CDR3nt: TGTGCCACCAGTGATTCGGTAAATGCCGGGGAGCTGTTTTTT; CDR3aa: CATSDSVNAGELFF
v_gene: TRBV7-3; d_gene: NA; len: 11; j_gene: TRBJ2-1; abundance: NA; CDR3nt: TGTGCCAGCAGCCGAGGAGGAGAGCAGTTCTTC; CDR3aa: CASSRGGEQFF
v_gene: TRBV3-1/TRBV3-2; d_gene: TRBD1; len: 15; j_gene: TRBJ2-7; abundance: NA; CDR3nt: TGTGCCAGCAGCCAAGTGGGACAGAACTCCTACGAGCAGTACTTC; CDR3aa: CASSQVGQNSYEQYF
v_gene: TRBV2; d_gene: NA; len: 12; j_gene: TRBJ2-7; abundance: NA; CDR3nt: TGTGCCAGCGGGAGACAGAACTACGAGCAGTACTTC; CDR3aa: CASGRQNYEQYF
v_gene: TRBV5-1; d_gene: NA; len: 12; j_gene: TRBJ1-2; abundance: NA; CDR3nt: TGCGCCAGCAGCTTGGAAGGAGACGGCTACACCTTC; CDR3aa: CASSLEGDGYTF
v_gene: TRBV5-4; d_gene: TRBD1; len: 18; j_gene: TRBJ1-6; abundance: NA; CDR3nt: TGTGCCAGCAGCTTGGGAGGGGCGTCAGGGGGCAGTAATTCACCCCTCCACTTT; CDR3aa: CASSLGGASGGSNSPLHF
v_gene: TRBV7-8; d_gene: TRBD1; len: 14; j_gene: TRBJ2-1; abundance: NA; CDR3nt: TGTGCCAGCAGGACTGAGTCAGGGGGTAGTGAGCAGTTCTTC; CDR3aa: CASRTESGGSEQFF
v_gene: TRBV5-1; d_gene: NA; len: 12; j_gene: TRBJ1-6; abundance: NA; CDR3nt: TGCGCCAGCAGCTTGGGGAATTCACCCCTCCACTTT; CDR3aa: CASSLGNSPLHF
v_gene: TRBV12-3/TRBV12-4; d_gene: NA; len: 11; j_gene: TRBJ2-1; abundance: NA; CDR3nt: TGTGCCAGCAGCCCGTCTGATGAGCAGTTCTTC; CDR3aa: CASSPSDEQFF
v_gene: TRBV30; d_gene: NA; len: 12; j_gene: TRBJ1-2; abundance: NA; CDR3nt: TGTGCCTGGGCCCAGAAGCTTTATGGCTACACCTTC; CDR3aa: CAWAQKLYGYTF
v_gene: TRBV5-8; d_gene: NA; len: 14; j_gene: TRBJ1-1; abundance: once; CDR3nt: TGTGCCAGCGCTAAGGGACCGATCAACACTGAAGCTTTCTTT; CDR3aa: CASAKGPINTEAFF
v_gene: TRBV6-1; d_gene: NA; len: 12; j_gene: TRBJ1-2; abundance: NA; CDR3nt: TGTGCCAGCAGTGACCTCAGGGGAGGCTACACCTTC; CDR3aa: CASSDLRGGYTF
v_gene: TRBV28; d_gene: TRBD1; len: 15; j_gene: TRBJ1-1; abundance: NA; CDR3nt: TGTTCCAGCAGTTATCACGGGACAGGGCGAACTGAAGCTTTCTTT; CDR3aa: CSSSYHGTGRTEAFF
v_gene: TRBV4-3; d_gene: NA; len: 11; j_gene: TRBJ1-1; abundance: NA; CDR3nt: TGCGCCAGCAGCCAAGGACGGGAAGCTTTCTTT; CDR3aa: CASSQGREAFF
v_gene: TRBV11-1; d_gene: TRBD1; len: 15; j_gene: TRBJ1-6; abundance: NA; CDR3nt: TGTGCCAGCAGCTTACTACAGGGGGGAAATTCACCCCTCCACTTT; CDR3aa: CASSLLQGGNSPLHF
v_gene: TRBV13; d_gene: NA; len: 12; j_gene: TRBJ1-2; abundance: NA; CDR3nt: TGTGCCAGCAGCTCCCGGCTCGAGGGCTACACCTTC; CDR3aa: CASSSRLEGYTF
v_gene: TRBV24-1; d_gene: NA; len: 15; j_gene: TRBJ2-2; abundance: NA; CDR3nt: TGTGCCACCAGTGACCCCGTCGTGTGGGCCGGGGAGCTGTTTTTT; CDR3aa: CATSDPVVWAGELFF
v_gene: TRBV19; d_gene: TRBD1; len: 18; j_gene: TRBJ2-1; abundance: once; CDR3nt: TGTGCCAGTAGTTCCCGGGACAGGGGCTCGAGCTCCTACAATGAGCAGTTCTTC; CDR3aa: CASSSRDRGSSSYNEQFF
v_gene: TRBV18; d_gene: NA; len: 12; j_gene: TRBJ2-1; abundance: NA; CDR3nt: TGTGCCAGCTCACCGCAAGCGGGTGAGCAGTTCTTC; CDR3aa: CASSPQAGEQFF